A selection of T cell receptor beta chains follows, all from one sample in a study of cytomegalovirus exposure and HLA in healthy donors. The method was immunoSEQ multiplex PCR; TCRdb's version includes in-frame clones alone and lacks a portion of them. The sample carries about 120,000 clones, 65% to 80% recorded once. The source material was PBMCs. Source of these receptors: a man under 40 in good health and CMV-seronegative. The CDR3 runs from the conserved cysteine through the conserved F or W. A D gene is named only where the DNA matches it firmly. Size values are once, few and many counts, or a class for expanded clones, and some rows have none.

J | size | D | V | CDR3 | DNA
TRBJ2-7 | few | TRBD1 | TRBV7-9 | CASSLYGTATYEQYF | TGTGCCAGCAGCTTATACGGGACAGCTACCTACGAGCAGTACTTC
TRBJ2-5 | NA | TRBD2 | TRBV7-2 | CASSLRISAGGLVRETQYF | TGTGCCAGCAGCTTAAGGATCAGTGCGGGGGGGCTGGTAAGAGAGACCCAGTACTTC
TRBJ2-1 | few | TRBD2 | TRBV9 | CASSVLTSGRVEQFF | TGTGCCAGCAGCGTATTGACTAGCGGGAGGGTTGAGCAGTTCTTC
TRBJ2-7 | NA | NA | TRBV6-1 | CASSDLRGAYEQYF | TGTGCCAGCAGTGATCTGCGGGGAGCCTACGAGCAGTACTTC
TRBJ1-2 | NA | NA | TRBV7-8 | CASSLEQGVNYGYTF | TGTGCCAGCAGCTTAGAACAGGGTGTTAACTATGGCTACACCTTC
TRBJ2-7 | once | TRBD1 | TRBV7-3 | CASSPGTALEQYF | TGTGCCAGCAGTCCTGGGACAGCCCTCGAGCAGTACTTC
TRBJ1-4 | NA | TRBD1 | TRBV7-8 | CASSPYGQAEKLFF | TGTGCCAGCAGCCCTTACGGACAGGCTGAAAAACTGTTTTTT
TRBJ1-4 | NA | TRBD1 | TRBV9 | CASSTGATTNEKLFF | TGTGCCAGCAGCACAGGGGCCACAACTAATGAAAAACTGTTTTTT
TRBJ1-1 | NA | NA | TRBV16 | CASSQSKGVREAFF | TGTGCCAGCAGCCAATCAAAGGGGGTAAGGGAGGCTTTCTTT
TRBJ2-3 | NA | NA | TRBV12-2 | CASRSHIPRTSGGASADTQYF | TGTGCAAGTCGCTCCCACATACCCAGGACTAGCGGGGGGGCCTCCGCAGATACGCAGTATTTT
TRBJ1-5 | NA | NA | TRBV27 | CASSSQGRAPQHF | TGTGCCAGCAGTTCGCAGGGAAGGGCGCCCCAGCATTTT
TRBJ1-1 | NA | NA | TRBV7-9 | CASAALTGSEAFF | TGTGCCAGCGCCGCCCTAACGGGGTCTGAAGCTTTCTTT
TRBJ1-3 | NA | TRBD1 | TRBV28 | CASNYRQGKLGNTIYF | TGTGCCAGCAATTACAGACAGGGAAAGCTTGGAAACACCATATATTTT
TRBJ1-1 | NA | TRBD1 | TRBV9 | CASSLLTGGLNTEAFF | TGTGCCAGCAGCCTTTTGACAGGGGGCCTTAACACTGAAGCTTTCTTT
TRBJ1-2 | few | NA | TRBV14 | CASSVGGSYGYTF | TGTGCCAGCAGCGTTGGAGGGTCCTATGGCTACACCTTC
TRBJ1-3 | NA | NA | TRBV27 | CASVPSGSGNTIYF | TGTGCCAGCGTCCCTTCAGGCTCTGGAAACACCATATATTTT
TRBJ1-1 | NA | NA | TRBV7-3 | CASSEQGNTEAFF | TGTGCCAGCAGTGAACAGGGGAACACTGAAGCTTTCTTT
TRBJ2-1 | NA | TRBD1 | TRBV5-1 | CASTQGQGIYNEQFF | TGCGCCAGCACCCAAGGACAGGGTATCTACAATGAGCAGTTCTTC
TRBJ2-3 | once | TRBD2 | TRBV18 | CASSLGRGADTQYF | TGTGCCAGCTCACTAGGGAGGGGAGCAGATACGCAGTATTTT
TRBJ2-7 | NA | NA | TRBV7-2 | CASTPGGQGNLREQYF | TGTGCCAGCACTCCGGGAGGACAGGGCAACCTTAGGGAGCAGTACTTC
TRBJ1-5 | NA | TRBD1 | TRBV30 | CAWSPGDSKNQPQHF | TGTGCCTGGAGCCCAGGGGACAGCAAAAATCAGCCCCAGCATTTT
TRBJ1-5 | NA | NA | TRBV7-2 | CASSLAAVGGGQPQHF | TGTGCCAGCAGCTTAGCTGCGGTGGGGGGAGGGCAGCCCCAGCATTTT
TRBJ2-1 | NA | NA | TRBV9 | CASSVGGGPVDEQFF | TGTGCCAGCAGCGTAGGGGGGGGGCCTGTTGATGAGCAGTTCTTC
TRBJ1-2 | few | TRBD1 | TRBV6-6 | CASSRSTGRLGYGYTF | TGTGCCAGCAGTAGATCGACAGGGCGATTGGGCTATGGCTACACCTTC